These 22 T cell receptor beta chains originate from one sample sequenced in a study of cytomegalovirus exposure and HLA in healthy donors. PCR employed 60 Vbeta and 13 Jbeta primers. TCRdb keeps only in-frame clones here, not all; method: immunoSEQ multiplex PCR. The sample carries about 200,000 clones, 82% recorded once. Material for sequencing was PBMCs. Receptors were obtained from a boy between 2 and 10 years old in good health and CMV-seronegative.

The chain has TRBV18 and TRBJ2-1, with 9 bases aligning to TRBD1. J was trimmed by 0 bases and V by 4 bases; bases with no gene match: 1. The CDR3 has 15 residues. Germline V gene lookup returns CDR1 KGHSH and CDR2 LQKENI. The CDR3 loop is CASSLTGGSYNEQFF. For the CDR3, the DNA is TGTGCCAGCTCACTGACAGGGGGCTCCTACAATGAGCAGTTCTTC.

This sequence joins TRBV27 and TRBJ1-4; 7 bases map to TRBD1. The CDR3 is made up of 15 amino acids. Germline trimming cut 4 bases from V and 4 bases from J; bases unmatched to any gene: 6. CDR1 MNHEY and CDR2 SMNVEV come from the germline V gene (reference sequence). CDR3 protein: CASSSRQGGNEKLFF. For the CDR3, the DNA is TGTGCCAGCAGTTCCAGACAGGGAGGTAATGAAAAACTGTTTTTT.

This rearrangement joins TRBV18 to TRBJ1-1; D is possibly TRBD1 (6 bases). Trimming left V 1 base short and J 2 bases short, with 20 bases between. CDR1 is KGHSH, CDR2 LQKENI, per germline. This CDR3 is 18 amino acids long. CDR3: CASSPLVGRGTSNTEAFF. The CDR3 bases are TGTGCCAGCTCACCACTCGTGGGGAGGGGGACCTCAAACACTGAAGCTTTCTTT.

With regard to this clone: Likely a read error: the CDR3 ends without its conserved phenylalanine or tryptophan. The DNA is omitted, as the CDR3 cannot be located on it reliably, and the CDR3 follows TCRdb's listing. The V and J genes are TRBV20-1 and TRBJ1-1; the D call of TRBD1 is as the table states it, not checked on the DNA. The CDR3 contains 11 residues when both ends are counted. Per the germline V gene, CDR1 is DFQATT and CDR2 is SNEGSKA (reference sequence). The chain's CDR3 is CSARWTGRYVI.

V and J are TRBV10-3 and TRBJ2-1; 7 bases fit TRBD2. The CDR3 totals 14 residues. The ends lost 6 bases at V and 7 bases at J; junction bases unmatched: 9. Germline lookup yields CDR1 ENHRY and CDR2 SYGVKD. The DNA of the CDR3 is TGTGCCATCAGGGCAAGCGGGGAGGGTAATGAGCAGTTCTTC. It encodes CAIRASGEGNEQFF.

This clone was seen once. The chain recombines TRBV7-2 with TRBJ1-6; 7 bases line up with TRBD1. The CDR3 has 16 amino acids. The V and J ends lost 1 base and 10 bases, in that order; junction bases with no gene match: 10. Germline CDR1 SGHTA, CDR2 FQGNSA. DNA of the CDR3: TGTGCCAGCAGCTTAGTTAAGACAGGGTGGTTGTCACCCCTCCACTTT. It encodes CASSLVKTGWLSPLHF.

Only one count was recorded for this clone. This sequence joins TRBV27 and TRBJ2-7, with D unclear. This CDR3 is 13 amino acids long. The V gene lost 2 bases and the J gene lost 6 bases, with 11 bases spanning the gap. Per germline, CDR1 MNHEY and CDR2 SMNVEV (reference sequence). The CDR3, as DNA: TGTGCCAGCAGTTTAATTAAAAGGAGCGAGCAGTACTTC. Its protein is CASSLIKRSEQYF.

The chain has TRBV19 and TRBJ2-5; TRBD2 agrees at 10 bases. The J call could be wrong; TRBJ2-7 is a better fit for the DNA end. The V gene's germline CDR1 is LNHDA and CDR2 SQIVND (reference sequence). There are 15 residues in the CDR3. The CDR3 coding sequence is TGTGCCAGTAGCGATCGAGCGGGGGGGCTGGACGAGCAGTACTTC. Its protein product is CASSDRAGGLDEQYF.

The chain couples TRBV6-4 to TRBJ1-2; D gene unclear. Germline V lookup: CDR1 MRHNA, CDR2 SNTAGT. The CDR3 spans 13 residues. Deletions cut 6 bases from V and 8 bases from J, with 16 bases between. The CDR3 DNA reads as TGTGCCAGCAGCCCCCCGGCTAGGATAGGCTACACCTTC. Encoded protein: CASSPPARIGYTF.

The chain employs TRBV21-1 and TRBJ1-1; the D call in the table, TRBD1, was not verified against the DNA. TRBV21-1 is termed a pseudogene. This CDR3 comprises 15 residues. CDR3 nucleotides: TGTGCCAGCAGCTCGCGACAGGGTCCCACAGGAGGAGCTTTCTTT. It encodes CASSSRQGPTGGAFF.

V gene TRBV7-9 combines with J gene TRBJ1-1; the D is unclear. The germline V gene encodes CDR1 SEHNR and CDR2 FQNEAQ (reference sequence). V lost 9 bases and J lost 3, with 23 bases in between. The length of the CDR3 is 16 residues. This CDR3 is CASLMGRVVMDTEAFF. CDR3 bases: TGTGCCAGTCTAATGGGGAGGGTTGTTATGGACACTGAAGCTTTCTTT.

This chain uses TRBV2 with TRBJ2-3, with 7 bases aligning to TRBD2. The length of the CDR3 is 13 residues. The junction had 2 bases not matched to a gene; V was cut back by 6 bases and J by 2 bases. CDR1 and CDR2 from the germline V gene are SNHLY and FYNNEI. DNA for the CDR3: TGTGCCAGCAGAGGGGACTACACAGATACGCAGTATTTT. This codes for CASRGDYTDTQYF.

This sequence joins TRBV5-1 and TRBJ2-3, with 9 bases that match TRBD1. The CDR3 has 15 amino acids. Per the germline V gene, CDR1 is SGHRS and CDR2 is YFSETQ. Trimming at V came to 2 bases and at J to 3 bases, leaving 4 bases not matched to a gene. The CDR3 sequence is CASSFGTGWTDTQYF. CDR3 nucleotides: TGCGCCAGCAGCTTCGGGACAGGGTGGACAGATACGCAGTATTTT.

V gene TRBV29-1 combines with J gene TRBJ1-2; tentatively, D is TRBD1 (6 bases). V dropped 0 bases and J dropped 3 bases, with 8 bases sitting between them. The germline V gene encodes CDR1 SQVTM and CDR2 ANQGSEA. The CDR3 is 13 residues long. The CDR3 protein is CSVEEGGDYGYTF. CDR3 DNA: TGCAGCGTTGAAGAAGGGGGAGACTATGGCTACACCTTC.

This chain uses TRBV15 with TRBJ1-6; no clear D gene. The CDR3 length is 17 residues. Germline CDR1 is LNHNV and CDR2 is YYDKDF (reference sequence). The germline V and J ends were trimmed by 0 bases and 4 bases, with 13 bases remaining between them. This CDR3 reads CATSRDRVAVYNSPLHF. CDR3 in DNA: TGTGCCACCAGCAGAGATCGGGTGGCAGTTTATAATTCACCCCTCCACTTT. Supplemented by reference TRBV15 and TRBJ1-6, the full variable domain reads DAMVIQNPRYQVTQFGKPVTLSCSQTLNHNVMYWYQQKSSQAPKLLFHYYDKDFNNEADTPDNFQSRRPNTSFCFLDIRSPGLGDTAMYLCATSRDRVAVYNSPLHFGNGTRLTVT.

Notes on this clone: The same CDR3 also results from other DNA sequences found in this sample. The V gene is TRBV7-9, the J gene TRBJ2-7, with 11 bases matching TRBD1. The CDR3 has 15 amino acids. CDR1 and CDR2 from the germline V gene are SEHNR and FQNEAQ (reference sequence). V trimming: 5 bases; J trimming: 2 bases; junction bases outside the gene matches: 5. CDR3 loop: CASSTGTGGAYEQYF. The CDR3 nucleotides read TGTGCCAGCAGCACTGGGACAGGGGGGGCCTACGAGCAGTACTTC.

The genes are TRBV19 and TRBJ1-5; a possible D gene is TRBD1 (5 bases). CDR1 LNHDA and CDR2 SQIVND come from the germline V gene (reference sequence). The V and J ends lost 3 bases and 9 bases respectively, with 15 bases between them. The CDR3 loop spans 14 amino acids. The CDR3 bases are TGTGCCAGTAGTATTGCTTGGGGCCAGGGGCCCCAGCATTTT. Protein: CASSIAWGQGPQHF.

This clone was recorded a few times. The chain carries TRBV18 and TRBJ2-3, with 7 bases lining up with TRBD2. The CDR3 runs 15 residues. The germline V gene encodes CDR1 KGHSH and CDR2 LQKENI. V trimming: 3 bases; J trimming: 2 bases; junction bases outside the gene matches: 5. The CDR3 reads CASSPGRGITDTQYF. Here the CDR3 DNA reads TGTGCCAGCTCACCCGGGCGGGGGATCACAGATACGCAGTATTTT.

The chain uses TRBV7-2 and TRBJ2-5; 9 bases line up with TRBD2. The germline gives CDR1 SGHTA, CDR2 FQGNSA. The junction had 9 bases not matched to a gene; V was cut back by 5 bases and J by 2 bases. There are 16 residues in the CDR3. The CDR3 reads CASSPVAAGGQETQYF. In nucleotides, the CDR3 is TGTGCCAGCAGCCCAGTGGCCGCGGGGGGGCAAGAGACCCAGTACTTC.

The rearrangement joins TRBV7-3 to TRBJ2-7; 8 positions agree with TRBD1. The CDR3 sequence is 13 residues long. V shed 3 bases and J 7 bases; nucleotides not matched to a gene: 5. In germline, CDR1 is SGHTA, CDR2 FQGTGA. CDR3 residues: CASSFQGAGEQYF. The DNA for the CDR3 is TGTGCCAGCAGCTTTCAGGGGGCGGGTGAGCAGTACTTC.

The chain links TRBV5-1 to TRBJ2-7; D perhaps matches TRBD2 (7 bases). V lost 0 bases and J 4 bases, leaving 17 bases between the germline ends. The germline CDR1 and CDR2 sequences are SGHRS and YFSETQ. The length of the CDR3 is 16 residues. As DNA, the CDR3 is TGCGCCAGCAGCTTGGTCTCGGGGGGCAGGTCTTACGAGCAGTACTTC. Its translation is CASSLVSGGRSYEQYF.

The chain carries TRBV11-1 and TRBJ2-5; D perhaps matches TRBD2 (6 bases). CDR1 SGHAT and CDR2 FQDESV come from the germline V gene (reference sequence). The CDR3 is 16 residues long. Trimming took off 5 bases at V and 0 bases at J, with 16 bases between the two ends. CDR3 nucleotide sequence: TGTGCCAGCAGCCCAGAGGCGGGAAACAACCAAGAGACCCAGTACTTC. Translated: CASSPEAGNNQETQYF.